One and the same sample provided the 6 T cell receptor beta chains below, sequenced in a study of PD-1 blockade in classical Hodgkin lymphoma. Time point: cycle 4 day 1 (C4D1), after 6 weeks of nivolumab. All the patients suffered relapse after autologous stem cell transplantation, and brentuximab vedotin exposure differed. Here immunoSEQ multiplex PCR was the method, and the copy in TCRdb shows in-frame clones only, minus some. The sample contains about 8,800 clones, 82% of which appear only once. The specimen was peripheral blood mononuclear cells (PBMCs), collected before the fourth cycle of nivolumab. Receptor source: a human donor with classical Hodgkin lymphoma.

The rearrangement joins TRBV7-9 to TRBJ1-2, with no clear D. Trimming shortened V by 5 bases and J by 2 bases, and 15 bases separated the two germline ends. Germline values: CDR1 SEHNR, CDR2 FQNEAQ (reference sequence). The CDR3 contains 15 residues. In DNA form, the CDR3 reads TGTGCCAGCAGCCCGCCCAGCCGTGGGAACTATGGCTACACCTTC. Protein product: CASSPPSRGNYGYTF.

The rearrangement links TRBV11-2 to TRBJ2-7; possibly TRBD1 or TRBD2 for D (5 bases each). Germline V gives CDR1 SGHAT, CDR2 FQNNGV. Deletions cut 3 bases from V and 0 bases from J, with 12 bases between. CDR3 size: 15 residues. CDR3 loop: CASSFQGGSSYEQYF. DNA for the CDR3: TGTGCCAGCAGCTTCCAGGGTGGGAGCTCCTACGAGCAGTACTTC.

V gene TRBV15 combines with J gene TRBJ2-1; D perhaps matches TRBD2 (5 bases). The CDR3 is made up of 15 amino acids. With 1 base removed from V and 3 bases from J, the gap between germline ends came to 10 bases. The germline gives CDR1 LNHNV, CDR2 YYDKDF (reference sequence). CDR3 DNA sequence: TGTGCCACCAGCAGAGCGGACTCAGTCTACAATGAGCAGTTCTTC. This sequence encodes CATSRADSVYNEQFF. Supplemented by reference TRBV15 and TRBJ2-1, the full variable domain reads DAMVIQNPRYQVTQFGKPVTLSCSQTLNHNVMYWYQQKSSQAPKLLFHYYDKDFNNEADTPDNFQSRRPNTSFCFLDIRSPGLGDTAMYLCATSRADSVYNEQFFGPGTRLTVL.

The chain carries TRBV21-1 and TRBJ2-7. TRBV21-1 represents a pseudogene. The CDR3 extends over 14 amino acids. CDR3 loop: CASSNPREYHEQYF. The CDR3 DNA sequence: TGTGCCAGCAGCAACCCCAGGGAGTACCACGAGCAGTACTTC.

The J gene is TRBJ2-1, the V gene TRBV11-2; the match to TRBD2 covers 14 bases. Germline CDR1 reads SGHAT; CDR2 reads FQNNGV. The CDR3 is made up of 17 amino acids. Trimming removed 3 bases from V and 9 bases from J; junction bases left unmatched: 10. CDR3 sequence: CASSLSKGLAGVVEQFF. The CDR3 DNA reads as TGTGCCAGCAGCTTGAGCAAGGGACTAGCGGGAGTGGTTGAGCAGTTCTTC. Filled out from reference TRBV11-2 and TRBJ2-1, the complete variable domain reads EAGVAQSPRYKIIEKRQSVAFWCNPISGHATLYWYQQILGQGPKLLIQFQNNGVVDDSQLPKDRFSAERLKGVDSTLKIQPAKLEDSAVYLCASSLSKGLAGVVEQFFGPGTRLTVL.

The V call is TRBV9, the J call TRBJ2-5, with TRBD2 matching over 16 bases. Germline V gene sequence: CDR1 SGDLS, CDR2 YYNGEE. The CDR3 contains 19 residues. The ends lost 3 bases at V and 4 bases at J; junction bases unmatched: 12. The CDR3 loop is CASSGGTSGGENLRETQYF. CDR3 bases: TGTGCCAGCAGCGGCGGGACTAGCGGGGGGGAGAATCTACGAGAGACCCAGTACTTC.